What follows are 11 T cell receptor beta chains derived from one specimen sequenced in a study of CD8 T cells in Susac syndrome. Random hexamers were used to reverse transcribe the RNA input (roughly 0.5 to 1 ug). MiXCR was run by TCRdb on the immunoSEQ multiplex PCR reads, yielding one entry per CDR3 protein. The sample holds 150,000 to 190,000 distinct CDR3 sequences; about 94% are singletons and the top ten take roughly 0.19%. Sequencing was performed on CD8+ T cells from PBMCs. These receptors came from a human donor with multiple sclerosis.

The V gene is TRBV27, the J gene TRBJ1-1; D perhaps matches TRBD1 (6 bases). V was trimmed by 3 bases and J by 4 bases, leaving 12 bases between them. The V gene's germline CDR1 is MNHEY and CDR2 SMNVEV (reference sequence). The CDR3 loop spans 14 amino acids. The CDR3 sequence: CASSFAGVGTEAFF. The CDR3 region has the DNA TGTGCCAGCAGTTTCGCAGGGGTGGGCACTGAAGCTTTCTTT.

J is TRBJ2-3 and V is TRBV28, with no clear D. Between the trimmed V and J ends, which lost 10 bases and 4 bases, there was a span of 15 bases. CDR3 length: 13 residues. Germline V gives CDR1 MDHEN, CDR2 SYDVKM. The CDR3 is CATSRPSADTQYF. The CDR3 DNA reads TGTGCCACCTCGCGACCGAGCGCAGATACGCAGTATTTT.

The V gene is TRBV14, the J gene TRBJ2-5; D not resolved. V gave up 1 base and J gave up 2 bases, with 8 bases separating them. CDR1 is SGHDN, CDR2 FVKESK, per germline. This CDR3 is 14 amino acids long. CDR3 sequence: CASSQADVQETQYF. In nucleotides, the CDR3 is TGTGCCAGCAGCCAAGCTGACGTTCAAGAGACCCAGTACTTC. The full variable domain, its missing parts supplied by reference TRBV14 and TRBJ2-5, is EAGVTQFPSHSVIEKGQTVTLRCDPISGHDNLYWYRRVMGKEIKFLLHFVKESKQDESGMPNNRFLAERTGGTYSTLKVQPAELEDSGVYFCASSQADVQETQYFGPGTRLLVL.

This sequence joins TRBV7-9 and TRBJ2-2; perhaps TRBD2 as D (6 bases). CDR3 length: 16 amino acids. V lost 5 bases, J lost 0 bases, and 13 bases lay in between. Germline values: CDR1 SEHNR, CDR2 FQNEAQ (reference sequence). The CDR3 DNA reads TGTGCCAGCAGCGACCTGCGGGGAACGAACACCGGGGAGCTGTTTTTT. Translated, it gives CASSDLRGTNTGELFF.

The chain couples TRBV7-3 to TRBJ2-7; the D gene is possibly TRBD2 (6 bases). Germline V gives CDR1 SGHTA, CDR2 FQGTGA. Trimming left V 5 bases short and J 3 bases short, with 17 bases between. The CDR3 consists of 15 residues. The DNA of the CDR3 is TGTGCCAGCAGCCCCCTCGGCGGGATGGGCTACGAGCAGTACTTC. Residues: CASSPLGGMGYEQYF.

V gene TRBV6-6 combines with J gene TRBJ2-5; 7 bases align to TRBD2. The germline V gene encodes CDR1 MNHNY and CDR2 SVGAGI (reference sequence). V dropped 6 bases and J dropped 5; count of bases not matched to a gene: 9. The CDR3 is 14 amino acids. The CDR3 spells CASSPGGSRETQYF. CDR3 bases: TGTGCCAGCAGCCCGGGAGGTTCCCGGGAGACCCAGTACTTC.

The genes are TRBV5-1 and TRBJ2-2; D is ambiguous. V was cut by 0 bases and J by 8 bases, with 5 bases left in between. CDR3 length: 12 residues. The germline V gene encodes CDR1 SGHRS and CDR2 YFSETQ. The CDR3 here is CASSLALGELFF. In nucleotides, the CDR3 is TGCGCCAGCAGCTTGGCTCTAGGGGAGCTGTTTTTT.

The gene calls are TRBV20-1 and TRBJ1-5; 7 bases align to TRBD1. Germline V gene lookup returns CDR1 DFQATT and CDR2 SNEGSKA (reference sequence). V lost 0 bases, J lost 6 bases, and 11 bases stayed unmatched. There are 16 residues in the CDR3. The DNA for the CDR3 is TGCAGTGCTAGAGATCGTGACAGGGCAGGGAGTCAGCCCCAGCATTTT. Its translation is CSARDRDRAGSQPQHF.

The chain employs TRBV5-4 and TRBJ2-7, with 8 bases fitting TRBD1. The CDR3 is made up of 14 amino acids. Trimming took 6 bases from V and 5 from J; bases not matched to a gene: 10. The germline V gene encodes CDR1 SGHNT and CDR2 YYREEE (reference sequence). CDR3 in DNA: TGTGCCAGCACGAACGGACAGGGTTCCCACGAGCAGTACTTC. Amino acid sequence: CASTNGQGSHEQYF.

This clonotype was picked up one time. The chain links TRBV11-2 to TRBJ2-7; D gene ambiguous. The CDR3 totals 18 residues. With 1 base removed from V and 2 bases from J, the gap between germline ends came to 21 bases. Germline CDR1 SGHAT, CDR2 FQNNGV. This CDR3 reads CASSLVVPSWQGPYEQYF. Here the CDR3 DNA reads TGTGCCAGCAGCTTAGTCGTCCCCTCCTGGCAAGGCCCCTACGAGCAGTACTTC.

This chain connects TRBV4-3 to TRBJ1-5, with D unresolved. CDR1 is LGHNA, CDR2 YSLEER, per germline. V dropped 1 base and J dropped 0 bases, with 7 bases sitting between them. This CDR3 comprises 15 residues. The CDR3 loop is CASSQGRYSNQPQHF. DNA for the CDR3: TGCGCCAGCAGCCAAGGACGGTATAGCAATCAGCCCCAGCATTTT.